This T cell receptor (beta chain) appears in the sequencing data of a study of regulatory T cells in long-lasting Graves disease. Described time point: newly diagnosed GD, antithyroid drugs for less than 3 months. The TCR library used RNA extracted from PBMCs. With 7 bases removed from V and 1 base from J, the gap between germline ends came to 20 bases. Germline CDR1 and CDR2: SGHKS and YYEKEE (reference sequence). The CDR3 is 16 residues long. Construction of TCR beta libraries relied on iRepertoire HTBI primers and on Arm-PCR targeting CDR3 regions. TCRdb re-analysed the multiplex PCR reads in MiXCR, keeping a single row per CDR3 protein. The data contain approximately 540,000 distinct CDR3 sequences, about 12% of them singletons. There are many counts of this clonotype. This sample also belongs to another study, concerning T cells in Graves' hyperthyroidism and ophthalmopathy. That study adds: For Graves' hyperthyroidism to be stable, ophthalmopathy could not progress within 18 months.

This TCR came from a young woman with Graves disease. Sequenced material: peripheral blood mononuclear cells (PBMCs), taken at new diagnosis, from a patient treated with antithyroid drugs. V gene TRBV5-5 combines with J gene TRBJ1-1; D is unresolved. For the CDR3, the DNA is TGTGCCAGCGGTAAATTGGCTTCCTATGGGAACACTGAAGCTTTCTTT. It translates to CASGKLASYGNTEAFF.